Shown below are 23 T cell receptor beta chains from a single sample sequenced in a study of shared clonotypes between healthy human individuals. Only in-frame clones appear in the TCRdb table, and some are missing; sequencing was by immunoSEQ multiplex PCR. The data hold about 1 million clones, with about four fifths observed a single time. Specimen: memory CD4+ T cells from PBMCs. Subset defined: CD45RA-negative fraction. These receptors all stem from a man aged 18 to 30 in good health. Some clones in this sample may be carry-over from other donors' samples.

This clone was seen a handful of times. This chain links TRBV6-6 with TRBJ2-5, with D perhaps TRBD1 (5 bases). CDR1 is MNHNY, CDR2 SVGAGI, per germline (reference sequence). CDR3 length: 15 residues. Trimming took 6 bases from V and 1 from J, leaving 15 bases between them. Written as DNA, the CDR3 is TGTGCCAGCAGAAGGGGTGCCGCTCCCCAAGAGACCCAGTACTTC. Protein product: CASRRGAAPQETQYF.

This clone was seen only once. The V gene is TRBV18, the J gene TRBJ2-5; 8 bases line up with TRBD1. The J call is doubtful: the DNA matches TRBJ2-7 better. The germline V gene has CDR1 KGHSH and CDR2 LQKENI. The CDR3 spans 13 residues. This CDR3 reads CASSPSGTGEQYF. The CDR3, as DNA: TGTGCCAGCTCACCGTCCGGGACAGGCGAGCAGTACTTC.

A single count supports this clone. The rearrangement links TRBV14 to TRBJ2-5; D gene unclear. Deletions cut 3 bases from V and 5 bases from J, with 16 bases between. The CDR3 loop spans 15 amino acids. CDR1 and CDR2 from the germline V gene are SGHDN and FVKESK. The CDR3 DNA is TGTGCCAGCAGCCAGGACCGCCGACGTGGGGAGACCCAGTACTTC. This encodes CASSQDRRRGETQYF.

V is TRBV5-1 and J is TRBJ2-3; D is uncertain. The CDR3 loop spans 15 amino acids. The V end was cut by 0 bases, the J end by 10 bases, with 18 bases between. Germline lookup yields CDR1 SGHRS and CDR2 YFSETQ. CDR3 DNA: TGCGCCAGCAGCTTGGACCCTCTACTGAAGTACGCGCAGTATTTT. Its protein product is CASSLDPLLKYAQYF.

The DNA for the CDR3 is TGTGCCAGCAGTTTATCGCCTAGTGTCCTCCAGACCCAGTACTTC. Amino acid sequence: CASSLSPSVLQTQYF. V and J are TRBV27 and TRBJ2-5; D unresolved. The germline V gene encodes CDR1 MNHEY and CDR2 SMNVEV (reference sequence). The CDR3 spans 15 residues. V shed 0 bases and J shed 6 bases, with 14 bases lying between them.

This chain uses TRBV2 with TRBJ2-1; D gene ambiguous. V shed 1 base and J shed 5 bases, with 6 bases lying between them. CDR3 length equals 13 residues. Germline V gene lookup returns CDR1 SNHLY and CDR2 FYNNEI. CDR3 sequence (DNA): TGTGCCAGCAGTGAAGTCGCAGACAATGAGCAGTTCTTC. Amino acids: CASSEVADNEQFF.

As concerns this clone: This sample also contains other DNA sequences that code for the same CDR3. The CDR3 reads CASSSGQGYEQYF. The DNA for the CDR3 is TGCGCCAGCAGTTCGGGACAGGGTTACGAGCAGTACTTC. The rearrangement links TRBV5-1 to TRBJ2-7, with TRBD1 matching 9 bases. The ends lost 5 bases at V and 4 bases at J; junction bases unmatched: 4. The CDR3 is 13 residues long. Germline CDR1 is SGHRS and CDR2 is YFSETQ. Variable domain in full (rest from reference TRBV5-1 and TRBJ2-7): KAGVTQTPRYLIKTRGQQVTLSCSPISGHRSVSWYQQTPGQGLQFLFEYFSETQRNKGNFPGRFSGRQFSNSRSEMNVSTLELGDSALYLCASSSGQGYEQYFGPGTRLTVT.

The chain is built from TRBV7-2 and TRBJ2-5; possibly TRBD2 for D (6 bases). The CDR3 runs 16 residues. The germline gives CDR1 SGHTA, CDR2 FQGNSA. Trimming took 1 base from V and 5 from J, leaving 17 bases between them. CDR3 region: CASSLVEGLPAETQYF. CDR3 in DNA: TGTGCCAGCAGCTTAGTAGAGGGACTCCCAGCGGAGACCCAGTACTTC.

The rearrangement uses TRBV18 and TRBJ1-4, with 7 nucleotides matching TRBD1. The CDR3 has 14 amino acids. With 2 bases clipped from V and 7 bases from J, the junction kept 4 bases outside the gene matches. Per the germline V gene, CDR1 is KGHSH and CDR2 is LQKENI. CDR3 loop: CASSPDRVVEKLFF. CDR3 in DNA: TGTGCCAGCTCACCAGACAGGGTCGTTGAAAAACTGTTTTTT.

In nucleotides, the CDR3 is TGTGCCAGCAGCTTAGGGACTAGCGGCTCCGAGCAGTACTTC. Its protein product is CASSLGTSGSEQYF. The V call is TRBV7-9, the J call TRBJ2-7; 10 nucleotides align to TRBD2. The ends lost 1 base at V and 6 bases at J; junction bases unmatched: 3. The CDR3 is 14 amino acids. Germline CDR1 and CDR2: SEHNR and FQNEAQ (reference sequence).

J is TRBJ1-5 and V is TRBV28; 7 bases align to TRBD1. The V and J ends lost 6 bases and 4 bases, in that order; junction bases with no gene match: 9. The CDR3 has 15 amino acids. CDR1 MDHEN and CDR2 SYDVKM come from the germline V gene. Here the CDR3 DNA reads TGTGCCAGCAGCCGAGACAGGGTGGGTAATCAGCCCCAGCATTTT. Translating it yields CASSRDRVGNQPQHF.

This clone showed up just once. The chain combines TRBV5-1 with TRBJ1-1; D remains ambiguous. This CDR3 comprises 15 residues. Trimming stripped 4 bases from V and 3 bases from J, with 16 bases between. Germline CDR1 is SGHRS and CDR2 is YFSETQ. The CDR3 DNA is TGCGCCAGCAGCGAGCCACACGGTTTGGACACTGAAGCTTTCTTT. Protein sequence: CASSEPHGLDTEAFF.

The chain is built from TRBV18 and TRBJ2-7; D is tentatively TRBD1 or TRBD2 (5 bases each). The CDR3 spans 16 residues. The V end was cut by 4 bases, the J end by 2 bases, with 18 bases between. Looked up from germline, CDR1 is KGHSH and CDR2 is LQKENI. The CDR3 DNA sequence: TGTGCCAGCTCACGTATGGTCAGGGACGGAACCTACGAGCAGTACTTC. Its translation is CASSRMVRDGTYEQYF. The variable domain in full, with the rest retrieved from reference TRBV18 and TRBJ2-7, is NAGVMQNPRHLVRRRGQEARLRCSPMKGHSHVYWYRQLPEEGLKFMVYLQKENIIDESGMPKERFSAEFPKEGPSILRIQQVVRGDSAAYFCASSRMVRDGTYEQYFGPGTRLTVT.

V is TRBV7-2 and J is TRBJ2-7; perhaps D is TRBD1 or TRBD2 (6 bases each). V lost 3 bases and J 1 base, leaving 16 bases between the germline ends. CDR1 and CDR2 (germline): SGHTA, FQGNSA. This CDR3 spans 16 amino acids. The CDR3 here is CASSFGGPNPSYEQYF. Written as DNA, the CDR3 is TGTGCCAGCAGCTTTGGGGGGCCAAACCCTTCCTACGAGCAGTACTTC.

A note on this clone: Other DNA sequences in this specimen translate into the identical CDR3. In DNA form, the CDR3 reads TGCAGCGTTGGGACTAGCGGGAGTGCAGATACGCAGTATTTT. It yields the protein CSVGTSGSADTQYF. The chain is built from TRBV29-1 and TRBJ2-3; 13 bases map to TRBD2. Germline CDR1 is SQVTM and CDR2 is ANQGSEA. V dropped 4 bases and J dropped 4; count of bases not matched to a gene: 2. CDR3 length equals 14 residues.

This clone was seen a single time. This chain links TRBV5-1 with TRBJ2-2; 8 bases are shared with TRBD1. The V and J ends lost 4 bases and 0 bases, in that order; junction bases with no gene match: 5. The CDR3 covers 16 residues. Germline V gives CDR1 SGHRS, CDR2 YFSETQ. CDR3 in DNA: TGCGCCAGCAGCCCCCAGACAGGGGCGAACACCGGGGAGCTGTTTTTT. It yields the protein CASSPQTGANTGELFF.

The rearrangement uses TRBV9 and TRBJ2-5; perhaps TRBD1 as D (5 bases). CDR1 and CDR2 (germline): SGDLS, YYNGEE. The CDR3 has 14 amino acids. Trimming removed 4 bases from V and 2 bases from J, with 12 bases in between. DNA for the CDR3: TGTGCCAGCAGCCCCCGAACAGGACAAGAGACCCAGTACTTC. It codes for CASSPRTGQETQYF.

This rearrangement joins TRBV28 to TRBJ2-7; TRBD2 matches 14 bases. V gave up 3 bases and J gave up 4 bases; unmatched junction bases: 11. Germline CDR1 and CDR2: MDHEN and SYDVKM. The CDR3 is 18 amino acids. Here the CDR3 DNA reads TGTGCCAGCAGTTTCCATGTTTTGGGACTAGCGGGAGAGTACGAGCAGTACTTC. This gives the protein CASSFHVLGLAGEYEQYF.

V gene TRBV7-2 combines with J gene TRBJ2-3; TRBD1 aligns across 7 bases. J lost 6 bases, V lost 3 bases, and 6 bases had no gene match. This CDR3 contains 14 residues. The germline CDR1 and CDR2 sequences are SGHTA and FQGNSA. CDR3 coding DNA: TGTGCCAGCAGCTTCGACAGGGCATCCGATACGCAGTATTTT. Translated, it gives CASSFDRASDTQYF.

V and J are TRBV5-1 and TRBJ2-5; D unclear. The CDR3 is 16 amino acids. Germline V gives CDR1 SGHRS, CDR2 YFSETQ. The V and J ends lost 0 bases and 5 bases respectively, with 17 bases between them. CDR3 loop: CASSLANLGNVETQYF. The CDR3 nucleotides read TGCGCCAGCAGCTTGGCCAATTTGGGGAATGTGGAGACCCAGTACTTC. Full variable domain (remainder filled in from reference TRBV5-1 and TRBJ2-5): KAGVTQTPRYLIKTRGQQVTLSCSPISGHRSVSWYQQTPGQGLQFLFEYFSETQRNKGNFPGRFSGRQFSNSRSEMNVSTLELGDSALYLCASSLANLGNVETQYFGPGTRLLVL.

This clone was seen a single time. Just one base apart from a much larger clone, this may be a read error. This CDR3 is also generated by other DNA sequences in the sample. The chain is built from TRBV29-1 and TRBJ2-1; D possibly matches TRBD1 or TRBD2 (5 bases each). This CDR3 comprises 13 residues. In germline, CDR1 is SQVTM, CDR2 ANQGSEA. Trimming cost V 4 bases and J 0 bases, with 7 bases left between them. The CDR3 DNA reads TGCAGCGTTGCAGGGAGCTCCTACAATGAGCAGTTCTTC. Its protein is CSVAGSSYNEQFF.

The chain couples TRBV10-3 to TRBJ2-5, with 7 positions matching TRBD1. Trimming cost V 4 bases and J 1 base; bases outside gene matches: 0. The CDR3 has 13 amino acids. The germline V gene has CDR1 ENHRY and CDR2 SYGVKD. The CDR3 bases are TGTGCCATCAGTGGACAGGGCCAAGAGACCCAGTACTTC. It is translated as CAISGQGQETQYF.

The V and J genes are TRBV7-2 and TRBJ1-2, with D maybe TRBD1 (6 bases). This CDR3 has 15 amino acids. In germline, CDR1 is SGHTA, CDR2 FQGNSA. The V and J ends lost 6 bases and 8 bases respectively, with 22 bases between them. CDR3 DNA: TGTGCCAGCAGTTCTTTTCAGGGGCTACTAGGCGGCTACACCTTC. Amino acid sequence: CASSSFQGLLGGYTF. The full variable domain, in which reference TRBV7-2 and TRBJ1-2 provide the parts outside the CDR3, is GAGVSQSPSNKVTEKGKDVELRCDPISGHTALYWYRQSLGQGLEFLIYFQGNSAPDKSGLPSDRFSAERTGGSVSTLTIQRTQQEDSAVYLCASSSFQGLLGGYTFGSGTRLTVV.